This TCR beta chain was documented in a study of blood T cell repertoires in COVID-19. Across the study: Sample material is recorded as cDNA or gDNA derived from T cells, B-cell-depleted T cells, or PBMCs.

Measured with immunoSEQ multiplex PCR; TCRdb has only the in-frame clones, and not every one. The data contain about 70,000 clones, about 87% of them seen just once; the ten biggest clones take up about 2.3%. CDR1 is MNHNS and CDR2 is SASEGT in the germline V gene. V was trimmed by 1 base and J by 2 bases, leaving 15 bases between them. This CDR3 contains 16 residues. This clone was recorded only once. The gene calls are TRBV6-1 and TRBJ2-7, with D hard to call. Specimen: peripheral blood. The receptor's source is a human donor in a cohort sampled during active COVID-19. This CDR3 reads CASSEGRLGAAYEQYF. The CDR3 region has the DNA TGTGCCAGCAGTGAAGGACGCCTAGGCGCGGCCTACGAGCAGTACTTC.